The clone carrying this TCR beta chain showed up just once. Antigen specificity is unknown. Germline lookup yields CDR1 SGHNT and CDR2 YYREEE (reference sequence). J lost 1 base, V lost 3 bases, and 5 bases had no gene match. The CDR3 runs 16 residues. The data derive from a study of cytomegalovirus exposure and HLA in healthy donors. The wider study: A preliminary data release comprised tens of millions of unique TCRs obtained from HLA-typed donors.

The PCR employed 60 Vbeta primers together with 13 Jbeta primers. Sequencing used immunoSEQ multiplex PCR; TCRdb keeps in-frame clones, though not all of them. The sample carries 150,000 or so clones, around 67% recorded once. Regarding the study as a whole: V- and J-gene trimming in TCR beta was tied to a missense DCLRE1C variant by an analysis performed later. An apparent linkage of common viral pathogens to several of the most significant clusters emerged in a later analysis.

Sampled while nominally healthy, donors likely had unrecorded immune exposures. This chain links TRBV5-4 with TRBJ1-3; TRBD1 matches at 9 bases. Source material: PBMCs. This TCR derives from a man younger than 35 in good health and CMV-seropositive. This CDR3 is CASSSGQGGSGNTIYF. CDR3 sequence (DNA): TGTGCCAGCAGCTCGGGACAGGGTGGATCTGGAAACACCATATATTTT.